This T cell receptor beta chain was sequenced in a study of T cell changes during pregnancy in multiple sclerosis. Germline CDR1 reads MGHRA; CDR2 reads YSYEKL. Trimming removed 4 bases at V and 11 bases at J, with 9 bases between. This CDR3 comprises 11 residues. Libraries were prepared by immunoSEQ multiplex PCR; TCRdb keeps only in-frame clonotypes and omits some of them. Of some 10,000 clones listed, about 89% were seen once; the top ten hold 4.5% to 6%. The chain employs TRBV4-1 and TRBJ2-4; maybe TRBD2 (6 bases). The sequence derives from a female donor in good health, enrolled as a control in a pregnancy study. The material sequenced was CD8+ T cells from peripheral blood mononuclear cells, taken in the first trimester of pregnancy. Written as DNA, the CDR3 is TGCGCCAGCAGCCGCGGGGACCTTCAGTACTTC. Translated: CASSRGDLQYF.